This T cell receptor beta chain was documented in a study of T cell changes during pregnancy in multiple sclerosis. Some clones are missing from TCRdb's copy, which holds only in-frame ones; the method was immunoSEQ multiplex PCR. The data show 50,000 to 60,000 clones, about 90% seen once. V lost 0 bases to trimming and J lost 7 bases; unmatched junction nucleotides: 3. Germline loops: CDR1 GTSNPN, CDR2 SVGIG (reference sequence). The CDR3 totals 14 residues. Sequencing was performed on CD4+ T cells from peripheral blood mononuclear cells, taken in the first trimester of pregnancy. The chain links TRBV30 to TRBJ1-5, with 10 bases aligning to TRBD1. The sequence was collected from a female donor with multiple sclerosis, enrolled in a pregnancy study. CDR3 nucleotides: TGTGCCTGGAGTGTCCGGGACAGGGGACAGCCCCAGCATTTT. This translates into CAWSVRDRGQPQHF.